These T cell receptor beta chains were read from a single sample in a study of read filtering for tumor transcriptome and immune sequencing. TCRdb ran MiXCR on the reads and lists one entry per CDR3 protein. The sample contains about 86,000 distinct CDR3 sequences, roughly 12% of which appear only once. Sequencing was carried out using a population of CD138-negative cells sorted from bone marrow. The source is a donor older than 35 with multiple myeloma. The CDR3 runs from the conserved cysteine through the conserved F or W. The order of the fields is clone size, J gene, D gene, V gene, CDR3 protein, CDR3 DNA. A D gene is named only where the DNA matches it firmly. Size values are once, few and many counts, or a class for expanded clones, and some rows have none.

many TRBJ2-3 - TRBV7-2 CASSLRTDTQYF TGTGCCAGCAGCTTACGGACAGATACGCAGTATTTT
- TRBJ2-7 TRBD1 TRBV12-3/TRBV12-4 CASSVVQGYEQYF TGTGCCAGCAGTGTCGTACAGGGGTACGAGCAGTACTTC
many TRBJ2-1 - TRBV7-9 CASSGRDHYNEQFF TGTGCCAGCAGCGGCCGGGACCACTACAATGAGCAGTTCTTC
many TRBJ2-1 - TRBV2 CASSVLQDGTEQFF TGTGCCAGCAGTGTTCTTCAGGACGGAACTGAGCAGTTCTTC
many TRBJ2-3 - TRBV20-1 CSARGAWGAGDTQYF TGCAGTGCTAGAGGGGCGTGGGGGGCCGGAGATACGCAGTATTTT
many TRBJ1-2 - TRBV12-3/TRBV12-4 CASSLESSYGYTF TGTGCCAGCAGTTTGGAAAGCTCATATGGCTACACCTTC
many TRBJ2-1 - TRBV12-5 CASGLVTNWRDSYNEQFF TGTGCTAGTGGTTTGGTAACGAATTGGAGGGACTCCTACAATGAGCAGTTCTTC
many TRBJ1-1 TRBD1 TRBV29-1 CSVEGPGTGDTEAFF TGCAGCGTTGAAGGCCCCGGGACAGGGGACACTGAAGCTTTCTTT
- TRBJ1-5 - TRBV5-1 CASRLGGGNQPQHF TGCGCCAGCAGGCTGGGGGGGGGCAATCAGCCCCAGCATTTT
- TRBJ2-5 - TRBV6-6 CASSFPGAETQYF TGTGCCAGCAGTTTTCCAGGGGCGGAGACCCAGTACTTC
many TRBJ1-5 - TRBV10-3 CATTGEPAQPQHF TGTGCCACCACGGGGGAGCCCGCTCAGCCCCAGCATTTT
many TRBJ1-5 - TRBV7-2 CASSTGQWTEQPQHF TGTGCCAGCAGCACGGGGCAGTGGACGGAGCAGCCCCAGCATTTT
many TRBJ1-1 - TRBV14 CASSRGWGSTEAFF TGTGCCAGCAGCCGGGGTTGGGGGAGCACTGAAGCTTTCTTT
- TRBJ2-2 TRBD2 TRBV28 CASSFVAGGAPLELFF TGTGCCAGCAGTTTTGTAGCGGGGGGGGCGCCCTTGGAGCTGTTTTTT
few TRBJ2-6 TRBD1 TRBV19 CASSQGTGANVLTF TGTGCCAGCTCACAGGGGACTGGGGCCAACGTCCTGACTTTC
many TRBJ2-3 - TRBV3-1 CASTSSGWGTDTQYF TGTGCCAGCACCTCTTCGGGGTGGGGGACAGATACGCAGTATTTT
many TRBJ2-5 - TRBV3-1 CASSQDVGDPPQETQYF TGTGCCAGCAGCCAAGATGTCGGGGACCCCCCCCAAGAGACCCAGTACTTC
many TRBJ1-4 - TRBV19 CASSIQGHEKLFF TGTGCCAGTAGTATCCAGGGGCATGAAAAACTGTTTTTT
many TRBJ2-2 - TRBV28 CASSLWAGRTGELFF TGTGCCAGCAGTTTATGGGCAGGGAGGACCGGGGAGCTGTTTTTT
few TRBJ2-3 TRBD1 TRBV5-1 CASSLADRGTDTQYF TGCGCCAGCAGCTTGGCAGACAGGGGAACAGATACGCAGTATTTT
many TRBJ2-2 - TRBV2 CASDLQGITGELFF TGTGCCAGCGACCTACAGGGTATCACCGGGGAGCTGTTTTTT
- TRBJ2-5 TRBD2 TRBV5-1 CASSLVTSGSLWDF TGCGCCAGCAGCTTGGTAACTAGCGGGAGTCTGTGGGATTTC
many TRBJ1-1 TRBD1 TRBV29-1 CSVPGQGTTNTEAFF TGCAGCGTTCCGGGACAGGGGACAACGAACACTGAAGCTTTCTTT
many TRBJ2-7 TRBD2 TRBV6-2/TRBV6-3 CASSSRTSGIF TGTGCCAGCAGTTCGCGGACTAGCGGCATCTTC
many TRBJ2-7 - TRBV5-1 CASSPLTGKEQYF TGCGCCAGCAGCCCACTTACCGGGAAGGAGCAGTACTTC
- TRBJ2-5 TRBD2 TRBV11-2 CASSDLAGAWETQYF TGTGCCAGCAGCGATCTAGCGGGAGCGTGGGAGACCCAGTACTTC
few TRBJ1-5 - TRBV19 CANPPRGLDQPQHF TGTGCCAACCCCCCCAGGGGACTTGATCAGCCCCAGCATTTT
- TRBJ2-3 - TRBV12-3/TRBV12-4 CASSFSAPSTDTQYF TGTGCCAGCAGTTTTAGCGCTCCTAGCACAGATACGCAGTATTTT
many TRBJ2-3 TRBD2 TRBV20-1 CSARDPWEGQDTQYF TGCAGTGCTAGAGATCCGTGGGAGGGCCAGGATACGCAGTATTTT
few TRBJ1-3 - TRBV7-9 CASSLAGGSHSGNTIYF TGTGCCAGCAGCTTAGCCGGGGGCAGCCACTCTGGAAACACCATATATTTT
many TRBJ1-1 - TRBV18 CASSTGITAEAFF TGTGCCAGCTCGACGGGAATTACGGCTGAAGCTTTCTTT
many TRBJ2-1 - TRBV5-1 CASSLVPGPLNEQFF TGCGCCAGCAGCTTGGTACCGGGCCCGCTCAATGAGCAGTTCTTC
many TRBJ2-5 TRBD2 TRBV5-4 CASSSGASGDQETQYF TGTGCCAGCAGCTCAGGGGCTAGCGGGGACCAAGAGACCCAGTACTTC
many TRBJ2-5 TRBD2 TRBV20-1 CSAVGPRREGETQYF TGCAGTGCTGTCGGTCCTCGGCGGGAGGGAGAGACCCAGTACTTC
many TRBJ2-5 TRBD1 TRBV20-1 CSASPGQGKTQYF TGCAGTGCTAGCCCGGGACAGGGGAAGACCCAGTACTTC
many TRBJ2-5 - TRBV6-2/TRBV6-3 CASSYPLRGPQETQYF TGTGCCAGCAGTTACCCACTCCGAGGTCCACAAGAGACCCAGTACTTC
- TRBJ2-2 TRBD2 TRBV3-1 CASSHREGHGELFF TGTGCCAGCAGCCATCGGGAGGGCCACGGGGAGCTGTTTTTT
- TRBJ2-7 TRBD2 TRBV5-1 CASSPGLAGGPYEQYF TGCGCCAGCAGCCCGGGACTAGCGGGAGGGCCTTACGAGCAGTACTTC
many TRBJ2-2 - TRBV11-2 CASSFGGGTGELFF TGTGCCAGCAGCTTCGGAGGCGGGACCGGGGAGCTGTTTTTT
many TRBJ1-5 - TRBV4-1 CASSGRDDQPQHF TGCGCCAGCAGCGGCAGGGACGATCAGCCCCAGCATTTT
many TRBJ2-3 - TRBV2 CASSEVQGDTQYF TGTGCCAGCAGTGAAGTGCAGGGAGATACGCAGTATTTT
many TRBJ1-5 TRBD1 TRBV20-1 CSATRPNRGNQPQHF TGCAGTGCTACTAGACCTAACAGGGGAAATCAGCCCCAGCATTTT
many TRBJ2-1 TRBD1 TRBV29-1 CSVGRQGSYNEQFF TGCAGCGTCGGCAGACAGGGCTCCTACAATGAGCAGTTCTTC
many TRBJ1-5 - TRBV15 CATSRDRVGQPQHF TGTGCCACCAGCAGAGATCGGGTGGGTCAGCCCCAGCATTTT
few TRBJ2-3 - TRBV20-1 CSATRGGSTDTQYF TGCAGTGCAACCCGAGGGGGTAGCACAGATACGCAGTATTTT
many TRBJ2-1 TRBD2 TRBV7-2 CASSLGYGRHNEQFF TGTGCCAGCAGCTTAGGTTACGGGAGGCACAATGAGCAGTTCTTC
many TRBJ2-7 TRBD2 TRBV4-2 CASSQLGTSGSTRSYEQYF TGTGCCAGCAGCCAACTTGGTACTAGCGGGAGTACGAGGTCCTACGAGCAGTACTTC